This T cell receptor beta chain is from a study of cytomegalovirus exposure and HLA in healthy donors. Details on this clone: The antigen remains undetermined.

A multiplex PCR was run with 60 Vbeta primers and 13 Jbeta primers. Only in-frame clones appear in the TCRdb table, and some are missing; sequencing was by immunoSEQ multiplex PCR. The data hold about 130,000 clones, with around 77% observed a single time. Study outcomes and limitations: Many donors carried some public TCRs, although rarity characterized most TCR sequences.

The CDR3 contains 15 residues. From germline, CDR1 is ENHRY and CDR2 SYGVKD. The V and J ends lost 4 bases and 0 bases respectively, with 13 bases between them. The source of this sequence is a male donor in good health and CMV-seropositive. Sequencing used PBMCs. The chain couples TRBV10-3 to TRBJ2-7; D might be TRBD1 (5 bases). CDR3 protein: CAISAQDRSSYEQYF. The CDR3, as DNA: TGTGCCATCAGTGCCCAAGACAGAAGCTCCTACGAGCAGTACTTC.